Shown below are 10 T cell receptor beta chains from a single sample sequenced in a study of memory CD4+ T cells and cytomegalovirus serostatus. The data were produced by immunoSEQ multiplex PCR, yet TCRdb's version contains in-frame clones alone and is incomplete. The table includes nearly 60,000 clones, 80% to 85% detected once. Single viable CD3+CD4+CD8-CD45RO+ cells were sorted as the memory CD4+ T cells. The specimen was memory CD4+ T cells from blood. The source of these receptors is an adult in good health and CMV-seronegative.

The chain combines TRBV9 with TRBJ2-5; D perhaps matches TRBD1 (6 bases). The germline V gene has CDR1 SGDLS and CDR2 YYNGEE. The CDR3 is made up of 15 amino acids. The ends were cut back, 0 bases at V and 2 bases at J, with 11 bases in the middle. CDR3 nucleotides: TGTGCCAGCAGCGTAGTGGGTAGGGGGCAAGAGACCCAGTACTTC. It encodes CASSVVGRGQETQYF. Drawing the rest from reference TRBV9 and TRBJ2-5, the complete variable domain is DSGVTQTPKHLITATGQRVTLRCSPRSGDLSVYWYQQSLDQGLQFLIQYYNGEERAKGNILERFSAQQFPDLHSELNLSSLELGDSALYFCASSVVGRGQETQYFGPGTRLLVL.

The J gene is TRBJ2-1, the V gene TRBV9; D gene ambiguous. CDR1 is SGDLS, CDR2 YYNGEE, per germline. Trimming cost V 0 bases and J 3 bases, with 7 bases left between them. This CDR3 comprises 14 residues. The CDR3 is CASSVDPGYNEQFF. In DNA form, the CDR3 reads TGTGCCAGCAGCGTAGATCCAGGCTACAATGAGCAGTTCTTC.

V gene TRBV4-1 combines with J gene TRBJ1-1; weak D call: TRBD1 (5 bases). Germline values: CDR1 MGHRA, CDR2 YSYEKL. The ends were cut back, 0 bases at V and 10 bases at J, with 9 bases in the middle. The CDR3 sequence is 12 residues long. Written as DNA, the CDR3 is TGCGCCAGCAGCCAAGAGGGACTTGGAGCTTTCTTT. This translates into CASSQEGLGAFF.

This clone was detected a few times. The chain uses TRBV11-3 and TRBJ2-7, with D unclear. Trimming took 5 bases from V and 9 from J, leaving 11 bases between them. The germline CDR1 and CDR2 sequences are SGHNT and YENEEA. This CDR3 is 11 amino acids long. The CDR3 DNA is TGTGCCAGCAGCCTAGTCTTCGGGCAGTACTTC. Its protein is CASSLVFGQYF.

This chain uses TRBV5-1 with TRBJ1-5; D is possibly TRBD1 (5 bases). With 0 bases removed from V and 6 bases from J, the gap between germline ends came to 13 bases. This CDR3 comprises 15 residues. CDR1 is SGHRS, CDR2 YFSETQ, per germline. CDR3 bases: TGCGCCAGCAGCTTGGAAGGGACTTGGGGTCAGCCCCAGCATTTT. This gives the protein CASSLEGTWGQPQHF.

This clone occurred a few times. This chain joins TRBV21-1 and TRBJ2-7; the D call TRBD2 from the table was never checked on the DNA. TRBV21-1 is noted as a pseudogene. This CDR3 comprises 17 residues. Here the CDR3 reads CASSWTSAGGVSYEQYF. The CDR3 DNA is TGTGCCAGCAGCTGGACGTCGGCGGGAGGCGTCTCCTACGAGCAGTACTTC.

The rearrangement uses TRBV5-4 and TRBJ2-1; 11 positions match TRBD2. The CDR3 runs to 17 residues. The trim removed 3 bases at V and 7 bases at J, leaving 12 bases unmatched. Germline CDR1 and CDR2: SGHNT and YYREEE (reference sequence). Here the CDR3 reads CASSSVDMGLAVNEQFF. CDR3 sequence (DNA): TGTGCCAGCAGCTCGGTAGATATGGGACTAGCGGTTAATGAGCAGTTCTTC.

There are a few counts of this clone. The chain uses TRBV7-9 and TRBJ2-6; 10 bases line up with TRBD1. V trimming: 5 bases; J trimming: 1 base; junction bases outside the gene matches: 8. The V gene's germline CDR1 is SEHNR and CDR2 FQNEAQ (reference sequence). This CDR3 has 18 amino acids. The CDR3 DNA reads TGTGCCAGCAGCCATTTGGGGGACAGGGGTTCTGGGGCCAACGTCCTGACTTTC. Translated, it gives CASSHLGDRGSGANVLTF.

This clone came up once. The rearrangement joins TRBV7-6 to TRBJ1-2; D not resolved. Trimming stripped 1 base from V and 3 bases from J, with 6 bases between. The CDR3 covers 13 residues. Germline V CDR1 and CDR2: SGHVS, FNYEAQ. This chain's CDR3 is CASSLEADYGYTF. CDR3 nucleotides: TGTGCCAGCAGCTTAGAGGCAGACTATGGCTACACCTTC.

V usage is TRBV9 and J usage is TRBJ2-3; D may be TRBD2 (6 bases). Germline lookup yields CDR1 SGDLS and CDR2 YYNGEE. Trimming stripped 1 base from V and 5 bases from J, with 20 bases between. CDR3 length: 17 amino acids. CDR3 sequence: CASSVREGGIAGDTQYF. The CDR3 DNA reads as TGTGCCAGCAGCGTAAGGGAAGGCGGGATTGCTGGAGATACGCAGTATTTT.